This is a list of T cell receptor beta chains from one sample in a study of blood T cell repertoires in COVID-19. The data were produced by immunoSEQ multiplex PCR, yet TCRdb's version contains in-frame clones alone and is incomplete. The data contain over 200,000 clones, 70% to 85% of them seen just once; the ten biggest clones take up about 3.5%. Material: peripheral blood. Receptors were obtained from a woman older than 75 with acute or convalescent COVID-19. Both conserved end residues are part of each CDR3. The D gene is left open where the match is weak. Expanded clones are given a class, and other clones once, few, many or no size at all.

clone size	D gene	V gene	J gene	CDR3 protein	CDR3 DNA
NA	NA	TRBV19	TRBJ1-1	CASSDGRGNTEAFF	TGTGCCAGTAGCGACGGTCGCGGGAACACTGAAGCTTTCTTT
NA	NA	TRBV11-3	TRBJ2-1	CASSLETTRRNYNEQFF	TGTGCCAGCAGCTTAGAAACTACCCGGAGGAATTACAATGAGCAGTTCTTC
NA	TRBD1	TRBV18	TRBJ1-2	CASSPGTGQDGYTF	TGTGCCAGCTCACCCGGGACAGGTCAGGATGGCTACACCTTC
NA	NA	TRBV19	TRBJ2-2	CASSIQGGVPTGELFF	TGTGCCAGTAGTATACAGGGGGGTGTTCCCACCGGGGAGCTGTTTTTT
NA	NA	TRBV9	TRBJ2-7	CASSALLGYEQYF	TGTGCCAGCAGCGCCCTACTCGGCTACGAGCAGTACTTC
NA	NA	TRBV11-3	TRBJ2-1	CASSLPGGEQFF	TGTGCCAGCAGCTTACCTGGGGGCGAGCAGTTCTTC
many	NA	TRBV27	TRBJ2-7	CASSLGRYYEQYF	TGTGCCAGCAGTTTAGGGAGGTACTACGAGCAGTACTTC
few	TRBD1	TRBV5-4	TRBJ1-2	CASSLRTGANYGYTF	TGTGCCAGCAGCTTAAGGACAGGGGCGAACTATGGCTACACCTTC
few	NA	TRBV14	TRBJ2-3	CASSQDHIRGGSTDTQYF	TGTGCCAGCAGCCAAGATCACATACGAGGGGGTAGCACAGATACGCAGTATTTT
NA	NA	TRBV7-3	TRBJ2-5	CASSFDSQETQYF	TGTGCCAGCAGCTTTGATTCTCAGGAGACCCAGTACTTC
NA	TRBD1	TRBV7-9	TRBJ2-3	CASSLGQGDTQYF	TGTGCCAGCAGCTTAGGACAGGGAGATACGCAGTATTTT
NA	NA	TRBV25-1	TRBJ1-6	CASSDRGFSSPLHF	TGTGCCAGCAGTGACAGGGGTTTTAGTTCACCCCTCCACTTT
NA	NA	TRBV21-1	TRBJ1-5	CASSDQGSRSRQPQHF	TGTGCCAGCAGCGACCAGGGGTCGCGTTCAAGACAGCCCCAGCATTTT
few	TRBD2	TRBV10-3	TRBJ2-5	CAIRVGLAGGPGTQYF	TGTGCCATCAGGGTTGGACTAGCGGGGGGGCCAGGGACCCAGTACTTC
NA	TRBD2	TRBV12-3/TRBV12-4	TRBJ2-1	CASSPERDEQFF	TGTGCCAGCAGTCCCGAGCGGGACGAGCAGTTCTTC
NA	TRBD1	TRBV6-5	TRBJ2-2	CASRTGTGMTGELFF	TGTGCCAGCAGAACCGGGACAGGGATGACCGGGGAGCTGTTTTTT
NA	NA	TRBV29-1	TRBJ1-1	CSVDGNTEAFF	TGCAGCGTTGACGGGAACACTGAAGCTTTCTTT
NA	TRBD2	TRBV30	TRBJ2-2	CAWSIQLAGVAGELFF	TGTGCCTGGAGCATACAATTAGCGGGAGTGGCCGGGGAGCTGTTTTTT